This TCR beta chain was identified during a study of siplizumab effects on memory and regulatory T cells. Study outcomes and limitations: Alloreactive sequences that could be traced to unstimulated CD4+ memory cells showed a significant reduction under siplizumab.

Each sample contributed approximately 94,000 TCR templates to the assay. Sequencing was performed with immunoSEQ multiplex PCR; in TCRdb, only in-frame clones are kept and a portion is missing. The sample contains roughly 100,000 clones, 93% of which appear only once. The germline V gene encodes CDR1 SGHTA and CDR2 FQGNSA. V gave up 3 bases and J gave up 4 bases, with 10 bases separating them. CDR3 size: 13 residues. With regard to this clone: Its antigen is still unknown.

The sequencing sample was made of CD8+ T cells sorted from blood. This TCR came from a human donor in good health. The chain employs TRBV7-2 and TRBJ2-7; D is possibly TRBD2 (6 bases). Here the CDR3 reads CASSLAGSYEQYF. The CDR3 DNA sequence: TGTGCCAGCAGCTTGGCGGGGTCTTACGAGCAGTACTTC.